This section outlines one T cell receptor (beta chain) sequence together with its context. Its antigen is still unknown. The data derive from a study of T cells in tuberculosis. Findings and caveats of the study: Active tuberculosis patients had shorter CDR3-alpha; the beta difference was nonsignificant.

Clones were read by immunoSEQ multiplex PCR, and TCRdb kept only the in-frame ones, dropping some. The repertoire holds under 40,000 clones, with roughly 94% as singletons. The CDR3 spans 14 residues. V shed 4 bases, J shed 4 bases, and the junction held 2 bases outside the gene matches. Germline loops: CDR1 ENHRY, CDR2 SYGVKD. The receptor's source is a donor aged 10-29 years with latent tuberculosis or without tuberculosis infection. The chain has TRBV10-3 and TRBJ1-2, with 11 bases matching TRBD1. The sequenced material came from PBMCs. The CDR3 region is CAISAGTGGYGYTF. In DNA form, the CDR3 reads TGTGCCATCAGTGCCGGGACAGGGGGCTATGGCTACACCTTC.